Below are 21 T cell receptor beta chains sequenced from a single sample in a study of T cell changes during pregnancy in multiple sclerosis. The repertoire was sequenced with immunoSEQ multiplex PCR; TCRdb's copy has only in-frame clones and lacks some. The sample holds approximately 40,000 clones, around 92% seen once. The specimen sequenced was peripheral blood. The receptors derive from a female donor with multiple sclerosis, enrolled in a pregnancy study.

V gene TRBV29-1 combines with J gene TRBJ2-7, with 11 nucleotides matching TRBD1. Trimming removed 6 bases from V and 6 bases from J; junction bases left unmatched: 7. CDR1 SQVTM and CDR2 ANQGSEA come from the germline V gene. CDR3 length: 13 residues. The CDR3 nucleotides read TGCAGCGTGCGGTGGACAGGGGGCGGCGAGCAGTACTTC. This codes for CSVRWTGGGEQYF.

The gene calls are TRBV5-1 and TRBJ2-2, with 7 bases lining up with TRBD2. Germline trimming cut 0 bases from V and 6 bases from J; bases unmatched to any gene: 5. CDR1 and CDR2 (germline): SGHRS, YFSETQ. CDR3 size: 15 residues. CDR3 DNA sequence: TGCGCCAGCAGCTTGGCCCTAGCGGATGCCGGGGAGCTGTTTTTT. This sequence encodes CASSLALADAGELFF.

The rearrangement uses TRBV2 and TRBJ2-1; 16 positions agree with TRBD2. V trimming: 4 bases; J trimming: 12 bases; junction bases outside the gene matches: 15. This CDR3 comprises 18 residues. CDR1 SNHLY and CDR2 FYNNEI come from the germline V gene. DNA for the CDR3: TGTGCCAGCAGTGCCCCTGGGACTAGCGGGAGGGCGGGGTTGTGGCAGTTCTTC. Protein product: CASSAPGTSGRAGLWQFF.

This clone occurred once. This chain uses TRBV6-6 with TRBJ1-2; 10 bases match TRBD1. Germline CDR1 reads MNHNY; CDR2 reads SVGAGI (reference sequence). V lost 0 bases and J lost 8; bases outside the gene matches: 6. CDR3 length: 15 residues. The CDR3, as DNA: TGTGCCAGCAGTTACTCGAAGTGGGACAGGGGCGGCTACACCTTC. Amino acids: CASSYSKWDRGGYTF.

J is TRBJ2-4 and V is TRBV7-6; 8 positions agree with TRBD2. This CDR3 is 15 amino acids long. The trim removed 7 bases at V and 6 bases at J, leaving 11 bases unmatched. Germline loops: CDR1 SGHVS, CDR2 FNYEAQ. The CDR3 is CASTPGAGVRNIQYF. The DNA of the CDR3 is TGTGCCAGCACCCCCGGAGCGGGAGTCAGAAACATTCAGTACTTC.

The chain joins TRBV5-6 to TRBJ2-5, with unresolved D. Trimming took 1 base from V and 0 from J, leaving 10 bases between them. Germline values: CDR1 SGHDT, CDR2 YYEEEE. This CDR3 has 15 residues. CDR3 protein: CASSLRNLYQETQYF. The CDR3 DNA is TGTGCCAGCAGCTTGAGGAATTTGTACCAAGAGACCCAGTACTTC.

This sequence joins TRBV29-1 and TRBJ2-1; 7 bases line up with TRBD2. V lost 5 bases, J lost 4 bases, and 11 bases stayed unmatched. The CDR3 has 15 amino acids. Per the germline V gene, CDR1 is SQVTM and CDR2 is ANQGSEA. The CDR3 loop reads CSVRSGTTQYNEQFF. The CDR3, as DNA: TGCAGCGTTCGCTCCGGGACTACGCAATACAATGAGCAGTTCTTC.

This chain joins TRBV6-1 and TRBJ1-1; 9 nucleotides line up with TRBD1. The CDR3 is 15 amino acids. Germline lookup yields CDR1 MNHNS and CDR2 SASEGT. The junction had 6 bases not matched to a gene; V was cut back by 2 bases and J by 5 bases. CDR3 bases: TGTGCCAGCAGTGAAACGGACAGGGGATGGACTGAAGCTTTCTTT. Translating gives CASSETDRGWTEAFF.

This rearrangement joins TRBV7-2 to TRBJ2-1; 7 nucleotides line up with TRBD2. J lost 5 bases, V lost 4 bases, and 11 bases had no gene match. This CDR3 has 16 residues. Germline lookup yields CDR1 SGHTA and CDR2 FQGNSA. The CDR3 bases are TGTGCCAGCAGCTGGCGAGCTAGCGGAGTTAACAATGAGCAGTTCTTC. Its protein is CASSWRASGVNNEQFF.

The chain joins TRBV29-1 to TRBJ2-5; perhaps TRBD2 as D (6 bases). Germline V gene sequence: CDR1 SQVTM, CDR2 ANQGSEA. There are 13 residues in the CDR3. The ends were cut back, 7 bases at V and 0 bases at J, with 12 bases in the middle. The CDR3 region has the DNA TGCAGCGGCGGGACTCCATACCAAGAGACCCAGTACTTC. Amino acid sequence: CSGGTPYQETQYF.

V usage is TRBV19 and J usage is TRBJ1-2; D not certain. CDR1 LNHDA and CDR2 SQIVND come from the germline V gene (reference sequence). V lost 5 bases and J 6 bases, leaving 16 bases between the germline ends. The CDR3 totals 14 residues. CDR3 sequence: CASSWSNSPHGYTF. The CDR3, as DNA: TGTGCCAGTAGTTGGTCCAACTCCCCTCATGGCTACACCTTC.

The chain couples TRBV5-1 to TRBJ2-7; 9 positions agree with TRBD2. CDR3 length: 16 residues. Trimming at V came to 5 bases and at J to 4 bases, leaving 13 bases not matched to a gene. CDR1 SGHRS and CDR2 YFSETQ come from the germline V gene. The CDR3 sequence is CASRPNSLAGIYEQYF. CDR3 coding DNA: TGCGCCAGCAGACCGAATTCGCTAGCGGGGATATACGAGCAGTACTTC. Drawing the rest from reference TRBV5-1 and TRBJ2-7, the complete variable domain is KAGVTQTPRYLIKTRGQQVTLSCSPISGHRSVSWYQQTPGQGLQFLFEYFSETQRNKGNFPGRFSGRQFSNSRSEMNVSTLELGDSALYLCASRPNSLAGIYEQYFGPGTRLTVT.

CDR3 protein: CAWSASGRGGDTQYF. As DNA, the CDR3 is TGTGCCTGGAGTGCCAGCGGGAGGGGGGGAGATACGCAGTATTTT. The chain employs TRBV30 and TRBJ2-3, with 10 bases identical to TRBD2. After removal of 1 base from V and 5 bases from J, the junction contained 6 bases not matched to a gene. The CDR3 is 15 residues long. The germline gives CDR1 GTSNPN, CDR2 SVGIG (reference sequence).

V gene TRBV20-1 combines with J gene TRBJ1-4; D unresolved. V shed 5 bases and J shed 5 bases, with 6 bases lying between them. The CDR3 extends over 11 amino acids. CDR1 is DFQATT and CDR2 is SNEGSKA in the germline V gene (reference sequence). CDR3 residues: CSAYKNEKLFF. CDR3 DNA sequence: TGCAGTGCTTACAAGAATGAAAAACTGTTTTTT.

This rearrangement joins TRBV27 to TRBJ1-5; no definite D call. The V and J ends lost 7 bases and 0 bases respectively, with 13 bases between them. The CDR3 consists of 15 residues. Per the germline V gene, CDR1 is MNHEY and CDR2 is SMNVEV (reference sequence). Written as DNA, the CDR3 is TGTGCCAGCAAGAAAGGAGATTTTAGCAATCAGCCCCAGCATTTT. This translates into CASKKGDFSNQPQHF.

The chain recombines TRBV27 with TRBJ1-1; D is unclear. V lost 6 bases to trimming and J lost 0 bases, with 11 bases between them. The CDR3 is 14 amino acids. CDR1 and CDR2 (germline): MNHEY, SMNVEV (reference sequence). In DNA form, the CDR3 reads TGTGCCAGCAGCCCCTCGCCCATGAACACTGAAGCTTTCTTT. This gives the protein CASSPSPMNTEAFF.

This chain joins TRBV27 and TRBJ2-7; 14 nucleotides match TRBD2. This CDR3 has 14 residues. Trimming removed 6 bases from V and 3 bases from J; junction bases left unmatched: 1. Germline V gives CDR1 MNHEY, CDR2 SMNVEV (reference sequence). The CDR3 nucleotides are TGTGCCAGCAGGGGGACTAGCGGGAGCTACGAGCAGTACTTC. Protein product: CASRGTSGSYEQYF.

The chain carries TRBV7-3 and TRBJ2-1; D remains ambiguous. The V gene's germline CDR1 is SGHTA and CDR2 FQGTGA. V lost 2 bases and J 0 bases, leaving 8 bases between the germline ends. CDR3 length equals 15 residues. The CDR3 loop reads CASSLLGASYNEQFF. The CDR3 region has the DNA TGTGCCAGCAGCTTACTCGGAGCCTCCTACAATGAGCAGTTCTTC.

The rearrangement joins TRBV18 to TRBJ2-1; the match to TRBD2 covers 15 bases. CDR1 is KGHSH, CDR2 LQKENI, per germline. Losses at the gene ends were 4 bases for V and 9 bases for J; bases not matched to a gene: 13. This CDR3 comprises 18 residues. CDR3 loop: CASSLWTSGRANRFEQFF. In DNA form, the CDR3 reads TGTGCCAGCTCACTCTGGACTAGCGGGAGGGCCAATAGATTTGAGCAGTTCTTC.

The chain combines TRBV27 with TRBJ2-1; a possible D gene is TRBD1 (6 bases). V was trimmed by 3 bases and J by 8 bases, leaving 14 bases between them. The CDR3 length is 14 residues. Per germline, CDR1 MNHEY and CDR2 SMNVEV (reference sequence). CDR3 sequence reads: CASSFTGTQDEQFF. The CDR3 nucleotides read TGTGCCAGCAGTTTCACGGGGACACAGGATGAGCAGTTCTTC.

The rearrangement joins TRBV11-2 to TRBJ2-5; TRBD2 matches 8 bases. Germline CDR1 and CDR2: SGHAT and FQNNGV. The CDR3 is 16 amino acids. Unmatched junction bases numbered 6, after V lost 1 base and J lost 2 bases. The CDR3 bases are TGTGCCAGCAGCTTAGGTTCGGGAGGGCCACAAGAGACCCAGTACTTC. Translating gives CASSLGSGGPQETQYF.